In its sample, the clone carrying this T cell receptor (beta chain) was seen a few times. The junction had 8 bases not matched to a gene; V was cut back by 0 bases and J by 8 bases. Germline lookup yields CDR1 SGHNT and CDR2 YYREEE (reference sequence). The CDR3 totals 16 residues. These data originate in a study of T-cell memory formation after mild COVID-19. From the 5' RACE reads, TCRdb called clonotypes with MiXCR, one entry per CDR3 protein. The top ten clones hold more than 20% of a sample with 300,000 or so distinct CDR3 sequences, roughly 15% of them seen once. Sequenced: PBMCs or a T cell subset sorted from them (not recorded which). V is TRBV5-4 and J is TRBJ1-6, with 7 bases that match TRBD1. The TCR was taken from a man in his late teens or twenties who had mild COVID-19 (a few samples of this study predate the infection). Cell type and time point are not known. The CDR3 is CASSLDTGAGDSPLHF. The CDR3 DNA sequence: TGTGCCAGCAGCTTGGACACAGGGGCCGGGGATTCACCCCTCCACTTT.